The T cell receptor beta chain under discussion was sequenced for a study of high-grade serous ovarian cancer treatment subgroups. Study details: Samples averaged 14,192 reads and thousands of unique TCR beta rearrangements.

The tumor samples were collected prior to definitive surgery or chemotherapy. Per the germline V gene, CDR1 is MNHNS and CDR2 is SASEGT. The CDR3 contains 13 residues. With 6 bases clipped from V and 5 bases from J, the junction kept 4 bases outside the gene matches. The protocol was immunoSEQ multiplex PCR, while the TCRdb copy is restricted to in-frame clones and leaves out a portion. Among over 9,000 clones listed, roughly four fifths were seen once. As concerns this clone: Antigen: not known.

Regarding the study as a whole: Bulk tumor TCR sequencing gave no spatial information. Repertoire similarity ranged about 0.1 to 0.85 between tumors of one patient. TCR relatedness rose with neoantigen level and trended with mutation load.

The source is a human donor with high-grade serous ovarian cancer. The V call is TRBV6-1, the J call TRBJ2-5; 9 nucleotides align to TRBD1. Material for sequencing was tumor tissue. CDR3 residues: CASRRTGAETQYF. The DNA of the CDR3 is TGTGCCAGCAGGAGGACAGGGGCGGAGACCCAGTACTTC.